This entry lists 21 T cell receptor beta chains sequenced from one sample in a study of identical twins. One entry per CDR3 protein, called by TCRdb with MiXCR from the 5' RACE reads. The sample has fewer than 250,000 distinct CDR3 sequences; 7% to 8.5% are singletons. This same sample was also taken into another study, of yellow fever vaccine responses in identical twins.

Material: CD8+ T cells sorted from blood. These receptor sequences come from a woman aged 18 to 35 in good health.

There are a few counts of this clonotype. The chain carries TRBV27 and TRBJ2-3; 11 bases fit TRBD2. The germline V gene encodes CDR1 MNHEY and CDR2 SMNVEV (reference sequence). This CDR3 has 15 amino acids. V was pared by 6 bases and J by 5 bases, with 7 bases of the junction left unmatched. The CDR3 protein is CASREVAGGVDTQYF. The CDR3 DNA reads TGTGCCAGCAGAGAAGTAGCGGGGGGGGTAGATACGCAGTATTTT.

The rearrangement joins TRBV11-2 to TRBJ2-1; maybe TRBD2 (5 bases). Trimming pared 5 bases from V and 1 base from J, leaving 27 bases between. The CDR3 loop spans 20 amino acids. Germline V CDR1 and CDR2: SGHAT, FQNNGV. This CDR3 is CASSKISVQLLASSYNEQFF. The CDR3 coding sequence is TGTGCCAGCAGCAAAATTAGCGTCCAGCTTTTAGCCTCATCCTACAATGAGCAGTTCTTC.

The V and J genes are TRBV20-1 and TRBJ2-7; tentatively, D is TRBD2 (6 bases). Germline CDR1 DFQATT, CDR2 SNEGSKA (reference sequence). The V end lost 1 base, the J end lost 4 bases, and 26 bases lay between the germline ends. CDR3 length: 18 amino acids. CDR3 residues: CSARVDYGDSVKFYEQYV. In nucleotides, the CDR3 is TGCAGTGCTAGAGTGGACTACGGGGACTCAGTGAAGTTTTACGAGCAGTACGTC.

Comment on this clonotype: This clone may be a read error of a much larger clone one base away. J is TRBJ2-1 and V is TRBV3-1; D is perhaps TRBD1 or TRBD2 (5 bases each). The CDR3 is 15 residues long. V dropped 4 bases and J dropped 8 bases, with 18 bases sitting between them. Germline CDR1 LGHDT, CDR2 YNNKEL (reference sequence). The CDR3, as DNA: TGTGCCAGCAGCCGATCTAGCTGGGGCGTCGATGAGCAGTTCTTC. Protein sequence: CASSRSSWGVDEQFF.

V usage is TRBV14 and J usage is TRBJ2-1, with TRBD1 identical over 7 bases. Germline V gene data show CDR1 as SGHDN and CDR2 as FVKESK. With V trimmed by 3 bases and J by 14 bases, 7 bases remained unmatched. This CDR3 region has 12 residues. The CDR3 here is CASSHGTASEFF. As DNA, the CDR3 is TGTGCCAGCAGCCATGGGACAGCCAGTGAGTTCTTC.

This clonotype showed up just a few times. The chain employs TRBV11-3 and TRBJ2-1; D is perhaps TRBD1 (6 bases). The germline gives CDR1 SGHNT, CDR2 YENEEA. This CDR3 comprises 12 residues. V lost 1 base and J lost 12, with 10 bases in between. The CDR3 spells CASSLAKTGQFF. Here the CDR3 DNA reads TGTGCCAGCAGCTTAGCGAAGACAGGGCAGTTCTTC.

The chain is built from TRBV20-1 and TRBJ2-7, with a weak D call TRBD1 (6 bases). V lost 5 bases, J lost 0 bases, and 14 bases lay in between. The CDR3 is 14 residues long. Germline lookup yields CDR1 DFQATT and CDR2 SNEGSKA (reference sequence). CDR3 region: CSAEEGVSSYEQYF. The CDR3 DNA reads as TGCAGTGCTGAAGAGGGGGTCAGCTCCTACGAGCAGTACTTC.

This clonotype was recorded many times. V gene TRBV7-9 combines with J gene TRBJ2-1; TRBD2 is a possible D gene (6 bases). The CDR3 totals 15 residues. Per germline, CDR1 SEHNR and CDR2 FQNEAQ (reference sequence). The ends were cut back, 0 bases at V and 6 bases at J, with 12 bases in the middle. The CDR3 DNA is TGTGCCAGCAGCTTAGCGGAGGGGACCCTCAATGAGCAGTTCTTC. Its protein product is CASSLAEGTLNEQFF.

This clonotype was seen many times. The chain has TRBV27 and TRBJ1-1, with 9 bases aligning to TRBD1. The germline CDR1 and CDR2 sequences are MNHEY and SMNVEV (reference sequence). V was clipped by 3 bases and J by 3 bases; unmatched bases: 2. The CDR3 runs 14 residues. This chain's CDR3 is CASSLGTGYTEAFF. CDR3 in DNA: TGTGCCAGCAGTTTGGGGACAGGGTACACTGAAGCTTTCTTT.

This clonotype has ten or more counts. The V call is TRBV12-3 or TRBV12-4, the J call TRBJ2-7, with a weak D call TRBD1 (5 bases). This CDR3 contains 14 residues. Deletions cut 3 bases from V and 5 bases from J, with 14 bases between. CDR3 loop: CASSFFGPRDEQYF. The CDR3 DNA reads as TGTGCCAGCAGTTTTTTTGGTCCCAGGGACGAGCAGTACTTC.

The chain couples TRBV9 to TRBJ2-7, with D unclear. Germline V gives CDR1 SGDLS, CDR2 YYNGEE. V was cut by 3 bases and J by 3 bases, with 13 bases left in between. The CDR3 sequence is 14 residues long. CDR3 protein: CASSASADGYEQYF. DNA for the CDR3: TGTGCCAGCAGCGCGTCCGCGGATGGCTACGAGCAGTACTTC.

The CDR3 sequence: CASSSGTDLAAFF. The CDR3 region has the DNA TGTGCCAGCAGCTCCGGGACAGATCTGGCAGCTTTCTTT. The J gene is TRBJ1-1, the V gene TRBV7-9; 7 bases are shared with TRBD1. Germline CDR1 and CDR2: SEHNR and FQNEAQ (reference sequence). The length of the CDR3 is 13 residues. J was trimmed by 10 bases and V by 4 bases; bases with no gene match: 9.

This clonotype has at least ten counts. The chain is built from TRBV4-1 and TRBJ2-7; perhaps TRBD1 as D (5 bases). The V and J ends lost 4 bases and 4 bases respectively, with 11 bases between them. This CDR3 spans 13 amino acids. Germline-derived CDR1 and CDR2 are MGHRA and YSYEKL. CDR3 sequence (DNA): TGCGCCAGCAGCCCGTACAGGTTGTACGAGCAGTACTTC. It yields the protein CASSPYRLYEQYF.

The sample holds many counts of this clonotype. The CDR3 is CASSPTNDGKLFF. The CDR3 DNA reads TGTGCCAGCAGCCCCACTAATGACGGAAAACTGTTTTTT. J is TRBJ1-4 and V is TRBV5-6; no firm D call. The CDR3 has 13 residues. V was pared by 4 bases and J by 10 bases, with 14 bases between. Germline CDR1 reads SGHDT; CDR2 reads YYEEEE.

The chain recombines TRBV4-1 with TRBJ2-7, with D perhaps matching TRBD2 (5 bases). In germline, CDR1 is MGHRA, CDR2 YSYEKL. CDR3 length: 12 residues. V was clipped by 3 bases and J by 7 bases, with 10 bases between them. This CDR3 reads CASSHGAGEQYF. The CDR3 nucleotides are TGCGCCAGCAGCCACGGCGCGGGTGAGCAGTACTTC.

This clonotype has ten or more counts. The V call is TRBV15, the J call TRBJ2-1; D remains ambiguous. V lost 0 bases to trimming and J lost 6 bases, with 6 bases between them. The CDR3 length is 13 residues. CDR1 is LNHNV, CDR2 YYDKDF, per germline (reference sequence). The CDR3 DNA sequence: TGTGCCACCAGCAGAGATTGGGCCAATGAGCAGTTCTTC. This translates into CATSRDWANEQFF.

The rearrangement uses TRBV4-1 and TRBJ2-1; 8 bases agree with TRBD2. The germline V gene encodes CDR1 MGHRA and CDR2 YSYEKL. V was clipped by 1 base and J by 2 bases; unmatched bases: 16. This CDR3 is 20 amino acids long. DNA of the CDR3: TGCGCCAGCAGCCAAGTCGGACAAACAAGTACTAGCGGTACCTACAATGAGCAGTTCTTC. It codes for CASSQVGQTSTSGTYNEQFF.

The sample holds a few counts of this clonotype. The chain uses TRBV15 and TRBJ2-7; the D gene is possibly TRBD1 (6 bases). Trimming left V 0 bases short and J 2 bases short, with 14 bases between. Germline CDR1 reads LNHNV; CDR2 reads YYDKDF (reference sequence). This CDR3 spans 16 amino acids. This CDR3 is CATSRDRQAPPYEQYV. CDR3 coding DNA: TGTGCCACCAGCAGAGATCGACAGGCTCCCCCCTACGAGCAGTACGTC.

This clonotype was seen ten or more times. The V and J genes are TRBV11-2 and TRBJ2-7, with TRBD2 as a possible D gene (5 bases). V lost 1 base and J 0 bases, leaving 7 bases between the germline ends. Germline V CDR1 and CDR2: SGHAT, FQNNGV. The CDR3 length is 14 residues. This chain's CDR3 is CASSLAGSSYEQYV. The CDR3 DNA reads TGTGCCAGCAGCTTAGCGGGGAGCTCCTACGAGCAGTACGTC.

This clonotype was seen repeatedly, ten times or more. The V and J genes are TRBV5-5 and TRBJ1-2; no definite D call. The CDR3 covers 12 residues. V shed 0 bases and J shed 10 bases, with 10 bases lying between them. Germline lookup yields CDR1 SGHKS and CDR2 YYEKEE (reference sequence). CDR3 nucleotide sequence: TGTGCCAGCAGCTTGGCGGAGGCCCCCTACACCTTC. Encoded protein: CASSLAEAPYTF. Full variable domain (remainder filled in from reference TRBV5-5 and TRBJ1-2): DAGVTQSPTHLIKTRGQQVTLRCSPISGHKSVSWYQQVLGQGPQFIFQYYEKEERGRGNFPDRFSARQFPNYSSELNVNALLLGDSALYLCASSLAEAPYTFGSGTRLTVV.

This clonotype has a handful of counts. CDR3 protein: CASSLGQGREKLFF. The DNA for the CDR3 is TGTGCCAGCAGTCTGGGTCAGGGCCGGGAAAAACTGTTTTTT. The V call is TRBV27, the J call TRBJ1-4; D is possibly TRBD1 (5 bases). The germline CDR1 and CDR2 sequences are MNHEY and SMNVEV (reference sequence). V lost 5 bases, J lost 8 bases, and 15 bases lay in between. The CDR3 sequence is 14 residues long.